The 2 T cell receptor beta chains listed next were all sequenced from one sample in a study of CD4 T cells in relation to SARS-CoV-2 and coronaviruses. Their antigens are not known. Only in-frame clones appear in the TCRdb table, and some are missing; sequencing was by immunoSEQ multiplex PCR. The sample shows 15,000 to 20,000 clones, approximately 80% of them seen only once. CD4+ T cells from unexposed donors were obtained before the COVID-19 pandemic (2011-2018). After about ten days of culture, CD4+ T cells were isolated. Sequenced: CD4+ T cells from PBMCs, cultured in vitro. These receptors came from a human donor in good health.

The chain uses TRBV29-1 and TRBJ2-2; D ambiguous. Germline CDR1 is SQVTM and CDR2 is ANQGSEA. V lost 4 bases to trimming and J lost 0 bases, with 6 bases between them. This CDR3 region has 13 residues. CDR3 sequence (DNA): TGCAGCGTTGGACCTACGAACACCGGGGAGCTGTTTTTT. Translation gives CSVGPTNTGELFF.

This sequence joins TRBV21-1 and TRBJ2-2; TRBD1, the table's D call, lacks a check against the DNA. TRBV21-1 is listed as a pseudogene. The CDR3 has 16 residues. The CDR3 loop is CASSKLLGGPTGELFF. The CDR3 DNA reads TGTGCCAGCAGCAAGCTTTTAGGGGGCCCCACCGGGGAGCTGTTTTTT.